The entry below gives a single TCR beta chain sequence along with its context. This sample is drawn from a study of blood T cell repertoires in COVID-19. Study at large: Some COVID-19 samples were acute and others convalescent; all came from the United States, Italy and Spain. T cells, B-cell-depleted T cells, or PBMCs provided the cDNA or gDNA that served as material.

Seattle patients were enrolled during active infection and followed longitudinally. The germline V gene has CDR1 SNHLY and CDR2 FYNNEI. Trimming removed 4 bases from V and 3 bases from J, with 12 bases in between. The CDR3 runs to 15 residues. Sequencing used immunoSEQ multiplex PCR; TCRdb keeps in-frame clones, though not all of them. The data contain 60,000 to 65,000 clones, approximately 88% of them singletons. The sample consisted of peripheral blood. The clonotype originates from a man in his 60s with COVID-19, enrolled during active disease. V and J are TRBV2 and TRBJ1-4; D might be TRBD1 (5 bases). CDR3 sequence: CASSVGGVPNEKLFF. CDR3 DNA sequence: TGTGCCAGCAGTGTGGGGGGTGTACCTAATGAAAAACTGTTTTTT. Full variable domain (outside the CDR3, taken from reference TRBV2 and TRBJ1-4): EPEVTQTPSHQVTQMGQEVILRCVPISNHLYFYWYRQILGQKVEFLVSFYNNEISEKSEIFDDQFSVERPDGSNFTLKIRSTKLEDSAMYFCASSVGGVPNEKLFFGSGTQLSVL.